The 8 T cell receptor beta chains below were found in one sample sequenced in a study of CXCR3-negative and CXCR3-positive naive CD8 T cells. Their antigens remain unidentified. Findings and limits, study-wide: The study found more hydrophobic TRB CDR3s in CXCR3-positive naive cells than in CXCR3-negative naive cells.

Each TRB cDNA library was prepared by 5' RACE (with UMI labels). TCRdb reprocessed the 5' RACE reads, keeping one entry per CDR3 protein, no DNA. Recorded for this sample: about 98,000 distinct CDR3 sequences. Sequencing input: naive CXCR3+ CD8+ T cells from blood. Subset here: CD45RO-CCR7+CD27+CD95- naive CD8+ T cells expressing CXCR3 (TNR3+). These TCRs come from a human donor in good health. Some clones in this sample may be carry-over from other donors' samples.

CDR3 sequence reads: CASSNGAAEAFF. The chain couples TRBV19 to TRBJ1-1; the D call of TRBD1 rests on TCRdb alone, since no DNA is present to check it. Per the germline V gene, CDR1 is LNHDA and CDR2 is SQIVND (reference sequence). The CDR3 contains 12 residues.

The chain links TRBV4-3 to TRBJ1-1. Germline-derived CDR1 and CDR2 are LGHNA and YSLEER. The CDR3 length is 12 residues. This CDR3 is CASSQGDTEAFF.

The J gene is TRBJ2-7, the V gene TRBV29-1. Germline V CDR1 and CDR2: SQVTM, ANQGSEA. The CDR3 extends over 13 amino acids. CDR3 region: CSVELVNLHEQYF.

The rearrangement links TRBV6-2 or TRBV6-3 to TRBJ2-7; the TCRdb call, TRBD2, lacks DNA for checking. There are 13 residues in the CDR3. Germline V gene sequence: CDR1 MNHEY, CDR2 SVGEGT. CDR3: CASTPFWSYEQYF.

The chain is built from TRBV7-9 and TRBJ2-7. CDR3 size: 13 residues. CDR1 and CDR2 (germline): SEHNR, FQNEAQ (reference sequence). The CDR3 region is CASSLELSYEQYF.

The chain links TRBV14 to TRBJ2-7; lacking DNA, the TRBD1 call made by TCRdb goes unchecked. The CDR3 runs to 17 residues. CDR1 SGHDN and CDR2 FVKESK come from the germline V gene. The CDR3 loop reads CASSQDRQGTGSYEQYF.

The V call is TRBV4-3, the J call TRBJ2-7; TCRdb calls TRBD2, which cannot be checked without DNA. The CDR3 covers 15 residues. The germline V gene has CDR1 LGHNA and CDR2 YSLEER. CDR3 region: CASSPGSGPTYEQYF.

The V and J genes are TRBV29-1 and TRBJ1-5; the D call of TRBD1 rests on TCRdb alone, since no DNA is present to check it. Germline CDR1 and CDR2: SQVTM and ANQGSEA. The CDR3 runs 14 residues. The CDR3 reads CSISTGTGASPQHF.